One sample yielded the 24 T cell receptor beta chains listed below, sequenced in a study of Graves' ophthalmopathy and Graves' hyperthyroidism. For repertoire sequencing, the TCR beta CDR3 regions were amplified from RNA transcripts. HTBI-primed first-round RT-PCR preceded second-round multiplex PCR. Each CDR3 protein is one row after TCRdb ran MiXCR on the multiplex PCR reads. The data show under 400,000 distinct CDR3 sequences, with about a sixth seen just once and more than 9% held by the top ten. The sequencing sample was made of peripheral blood. Source of these receptors: an adult man with Graves' ophthalmopathy.

This clonotype showed up many times. The chain is built from TRBV19 and TRBJ2-7; D tentatively reads TRBD1 or TRBD2 (6 bases each). Germline-derived CDR1 and CDR2 are LNHDA and SQIVND (reference sequence). The CDR3 is 17 amino acids. Trimming removed 4 bases from V and 4 bases from J, with 23 bases in between. The CDR3 is CASSNPNGGRDWYEQYF. CDR3 DNA: TGTGCCAGTAGTAACCCCAACGGGGGCCGGGACTGGTACGAGCAGTACTTC.

This sequence joins TRBV19 and TRBJ2-5, with D possibly being TRBD2 (6 bases). The CDR3 contains 14 residues. Germline V gene data show CDR1 as LNHDA and CDR2 as SQIVND (reference sequence). V lost 3 bases to trimming and J lost 8 bases, with 16 bases between them. The CDR3 here is CASSMEGPTRTQYF. The CDR3 coding sequence is TGTGCCAGTAGTATGGAGGGACCCACTCGAACCCAGTACTTC. The whole variable domain, remainder taken from reference TRBV19 and TRBJ2-5, is DGGITQSPKYLFRKEGQNVTLSCEQNLNHDAMYWYRQDPGQGLRLIYYSQIVNDFQKGDIAEGYSVSREKKESFPLTVTSAQKNPTAFYLCASSMEGPTRTQYFGPGTRLLVL.

This clonotype was picked up many times. V and J are TRBV5-1 and TRBJ2-5; D not resolved. CDR1 SGHRS and CDR2 YFSETQ come from the germline V gene. With 1 base removed from V and 2 bases from J, the gap between germline ends came to 9 bases. This CDR3 is 14 amino acids long. The CDR3 sequence: CASSLTASQETQYF. The CDR3 bases are TGCGCCAGCAGCTTGACGGCCTCACAAGAGACCCAGTACTTC.

This clonotype was seen ten or more times. The chain joins TRBV6-1 to TRBJ2-7; TRBD2 matches at 10 bases. Germline CDR1 is MNHNS and CDR2 is SASEGT. The CDR3 runs 16 residues. V lost 0 bases to trimming and J lost 5 bases; unmatched junction nucleotides: 7. For the CDR3, the DNA is TGTGCCAGCAGTGAAGCGTGGGGACTAGCGCTGCACGAGCAGTACTTC. Encoded protein: CASSEAWGLALHEQYF.

The chain has TRBV6-1 and TRBJ2-7, with TRBD2 matching over 7 bases. Germline V gene data show CDR1 as MNHNS and CDR2 as SASEGT. Unmatched junction bases numbered 11, after V lost 3 bases and J lost 6 bases. The CDR3 is 15 residues long. Here the CDR3 DNA reads TGTGCCAGCAGTGATTTGGGCGGGGGTGCCCTCGAGCAGTACTTC. It specifies CASSDLGGGALEQYF.

As concerns this clonotype: One junction end does not reproduce the germline sequence, and a read error may be involved. CDR3 in amino acids: CAISSGIGLDEQSF. The CDR3 bases are TGTGCCATCAGCTCCGGGATAGGGTTGGACGAGCAGTCCTTC. The genes are TRBV10-3 and TRBJ2-7; a possible D gene is TRBD2 (5 bases). Germline V gene lookup returns CDR1 ENHRY and CDR2 SYGVKD. CDR3 length: 14 residues.

This clonotype has ten or more counts. This sequence joins TRBV25-1 and TRBJ2-7, with D perhaps TRBD1 (6 bases). The V gene's germline CDR1 is MGHDK and CDR2 SYGVNS. Trimming stripped 2 bases from V and 5 bases from J, with 13 bases between. The CDR3 loop spans 14 amino acids. CDR3 region: CASSEVYRADEQYF. CDR3 sequence (DNA): TGTGCCAGCAGTGAAGTTTACAGGGCGGACGAGCAGTACTTC.

This clonotype was detected many times. The chain couples TRBV7-2 to TRBJ1-3; D is possibly TRBD1 (5 bases). Germline V gene lookup returns CDR1 SGHTA and CDR2 FQGNSA. The CDR3 sequence is 15 residues long. V lost 2 bases and J 0 bases, leaving 8 bases between the germline ends. The CDR3 nucleotides read TGTGCCAGCAGCTTAATTGGGGGCTCTGGAAACACCATATATTTT. Amino acids: CASSLIGGSGNTIYF.

This clonotype was recorded at least ten times. The chain couples TRBV10-3 to TRBJ2-2, with D possibly TRBD2 on 7 matching bases. The CDR3 runs to 15 residues. Trimming shortened V by 4 bases and J by 4 bases, and 13 bases separated the two germline ends. The germline gives CDR1 ENHRY, CDR2 SYGVKD. The CDR3 region has the DNA TGTGCCATCAGTGGGGGGGGACATACCACCGGGGAGCTGTTTTTT. Translated: CAISGGGHTTGELFF.

This clonotype was observed many times. In nucleotides, the CDR3 is TGTGCCAGTAGTATAGATCGGGCAACAAATCAGCCCCAGCATTTT. It encodes CASSIDRATNQPQHF. V and J are TRBV19 and TRBJ1-5; D gene unclear. This CDR3 is 15 amino acids long. Trimming took 0 bases from V and 4 from J, leaving 10 bases between them. CDR1 is LNHDA, CDR2 SQIVND, per germline (reference sequence).

This clonotype was detected ten times or more. The rearrangement links TRBV28 to TRBJ2-2; 8 nucleotides line up with TRBD1. The CDR3 runs 16 residues. Germline CDR1 is MDHEN and CDR2 is SYDVKM. With V trimmed by 3 bases and J by 6 bases, 9 bases remained unmatched. This CDR3 is CASSLYRGVHSGELFF. The DNA of the CDR3 is TGTGCCAGCAGTTTGTACAGGGGGGTTCATTCCGGGGAGCTGTTTTTT. Full variable domain (outside the CDR3, taken from reference TRBV28 and TRBJ2-2): DVKVTQSSRYLVKRTGEKVFLECVQDMDHENMFWYRQDPGLGLRLIYFSYDVKMKEKGDIPEGYSVSREKKERFSLILESASTNQTSMYLCASSLYRGVHSGELFFGEGSRLTVL.

At least ten counts were recorded for this clonotype. V gene TRBV28 combines with J gene TRBJ2-7; D is undetermined. Germline CDR1 and CDR2: MDHEN and SYDVKM. CDR3 length: 14 residues. With 7 bases removed from V and 2 bases from J, the gap between germline ends came to 15 bases. The CDR3 sequence: CASTRSAPPYEQYF. CDR3 nucleotides: TGTGCCAGCACCCGATCCGCCCCACCCTACGAGCAGTACTTC.

There are many counts of this clonotype. The V and J genes are TRBV29-1 and TRBJ1-2; no firm D call. In germline, CDR1 is SQVTM, CDR2 ANQGSEA. Trimming removed 1 base at V and 8 bases at J, with 23 bases between. The CDR3 loop spans 16 amino acids. DNA of the CDR3: TGCAGCGTTGAAGGCCCTCGCGAGGGTGGGGTGCGCGGCTACACCTTC. Its translation is CSVEGPREGGVRGYTF.

This clonotype was recorded at least ten times. The J gene is TRBJ2-7, the V gene TRBV7-2; 10 bases map to TRBD2. Germline values: CDR1 SGHTA, CDR2 FQGNSA. The V gene end was trimmed by 5 bases and the J gene end by 0 bases; junction bases not matched to a gene: 4. The CDR3 contains 15 residues. The CDR3 protein is CASSTGLAHSYEQYF. DNA for the CDR3: TGTGCCAGCAGCACGGGACTAGCGCACTCCTACGAGCAGTACTTC.

Ten or more counts support this clonotype. The J gene is TRBJ1-1, the V gene TRBV28, with no clear D. V was clipped by 1 base and J by 1 base, with 4 bases between them. Germline CDR1 MDHEN, CDR2 SYDVKM. This CDR3 has 13 residues. The CDR3 reads CASSLYRNTEAFF. The CDR3 DNA reads as TGTGCCAGCAGTTTATACAGGAACACTGAAGCTTTCTTT.

A remark on this clonotype: This clone may be a read error of a much larger clone one base away. This rearrangement joins TRBV3-1 to TRBJ1-2; TRBD1 agrees at 7 bases. There are 14 residues in the CDR3. Germline CDR1 is LGHDT and CDR2 is YNNKEL (reference sequence). This chain's CDR3 is CAGSQEVTGNGYTF. CDR3 DNA sequence: TGTGCCGGCAGCCAAGAAGTGACAGGGAATGGCTACACCTTC. Full variable domain (missing parts from reference TRBV3-1 and TRBJ1-2): DTAVSQTPKYLVTQMGNDKSIKCEQNLGHDTMYWYKQDSKKFLKIMFSYNNKELIINETVPNRFSPKSPDKAHLNLHINSLELGDSAVYFCAGSQEVTGNGYTFGSGTRLTVV.

This clonotype occurred many times. The chain employs TRBV6-5 and TRBJ1-1; 8 bases align to TRBD1. CDR1 is MNHEY and CDR2 is SVGAGI in the germline V gene. V was clipped by 8 bases and J by 4 bases; unmatched bases: 3. The CDR3 length is 12 residues. CDR3 residues: CASQGATTEAFF. The CDR3, as DNA: TGTGCCAGCCAGGGGGCTACCACTGAAGCTTTCTTT.

V usage is TRBV30 and J usage is TRBJ1-1, with TRBD1 as a possible D gene (6 bases). Germline CDR1 and CDR2: GTSNPN and SVGIG (reference sequence). V was shortened by 0 bases and J by 9 bases, with 14 bases between the two germline ends. There are 13 residues in the CDR3. CDR3 loop: CAWSVLTGLKAFF. The CDR3 coding sequence is TGTGCCTGGAGTGTACTGACAGGCCTTAAAGCTTTCTTT.

At least ten counts were recorded for this clonotype. This chain links TRBV20-1 with TRBJ2-7, with 7 bases matching TRBD2. Trimming cost V 6 bases and J 1 base; bases outside gene matches: 12. The CDR3 is made up of 15 amino acids. Germline V gene lookup returns CDR1 DFQATT and CDR2 SNEGSKA (reference sequence). CDR3 nucleotides: TGCAGTGCCCCCGGGGCTAGCGGCTTTTCCTACGAGCAGTACTTC. Amino acid sequence: CSAPGASGFSYEQYF.

This clonotype was detected ten times or more. The chain carries TRBV19 and TRBJ2-2; 7 positions agree with TRBD1. Looked up from germline, CDR1 is LNHDA and CDR2 is SQIVND (reference sequence). J was trimmed by 6 bases and V by 6 bases; bases with no gene match: 10. The CDR3 sequence is 15 residues long. In DNA, the CDR3 is TGTGCCAGTAGCTTAGACAGGGTTAGGGCCGGGGAGCTGTTTTTT. It yields the protein CASSLDRVRAGELFF.

The CDR3 reads CASSIARTYGYTF. In DNA form, the CDR3 reads TGTGCCAGTAGTATAGCCAGAACCTATGGCTACACCTTC. The rearrangement links TRBV19 to TRBJ1-2; D ambiguous. This CDR3 spans 13 amino acids. Trimming took off 1 base at V and 4 bases at J, with 7 bases between the two ends. CDR1 and CDR2 from the germline V gene are LNHDA and SQIVND (reference sequence).

This clonotype came up many times. This sequence joins TRBV6-5 and TRBJ1-1, with 7 bases matching TRBD1. This CDR3 is 15 amino acids long. With 2 bases clipped from V and 0 bases from J, the junction kept 3 bases outside the gene matches. The V gene's germline CDR1 is MNHEY and CDR2 SVGAGI. CDR3 loop: CASSYGGQLNTEAFF. In nucleotides, the CDR3 is TGTGCCAGCAGTTACGGGGGACAGTTGAACACTGAAGCTTTCTTT.

This clonotype was counted ten times or more. The V call is TRBV11-2, the J call TRBJ2-7, with 9 bases lining up with TRBD1. V gave up 3 bases and J gave up 6 bases; unmatched junction bases: 9. The CDR3 is 15 amino acids. CDR1 is SGHAT, CDR2 FQNNGV, per germline. For the CDR3, the DNA is TGTGCCAGCAGCTTCCACCGGGACAGGGTGACCGAGCAGTACTTC. It translates to CASSFHRDRVTEQYF.

This clonotype was seen many times. The chain carries TRBV29-1 and TRBJ2-7, with 7 bases fitting TRBD1. From germline, CDR1 is SQVTM and CDR2 ANQGSEA. The CDR3 is 15 residues long. Unmatched junction bases numbered 7, after V lost 0 bases and J lost 2 bases. The CDR3 here is CSVEDGKGAAYEQYF. CDR3 DNA: TGCAGCGTTGAAGATGGAAAGGGGGCGGCCTACGAGCAGTACTTC.